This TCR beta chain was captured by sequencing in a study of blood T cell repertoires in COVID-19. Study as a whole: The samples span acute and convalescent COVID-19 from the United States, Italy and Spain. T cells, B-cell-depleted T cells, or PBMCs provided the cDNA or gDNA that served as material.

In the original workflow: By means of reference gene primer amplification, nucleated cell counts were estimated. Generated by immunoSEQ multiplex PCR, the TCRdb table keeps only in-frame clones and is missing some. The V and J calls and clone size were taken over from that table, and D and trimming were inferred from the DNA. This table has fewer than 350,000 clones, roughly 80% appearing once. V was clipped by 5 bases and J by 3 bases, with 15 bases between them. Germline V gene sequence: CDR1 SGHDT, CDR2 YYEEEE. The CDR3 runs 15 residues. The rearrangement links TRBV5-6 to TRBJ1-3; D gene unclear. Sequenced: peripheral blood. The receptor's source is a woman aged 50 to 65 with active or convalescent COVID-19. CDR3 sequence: CASRDGMLSGNTIYF. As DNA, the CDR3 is TGTGCCAGCAGGGACGGGATGCTTAGTGGAAACACCATATATTTT.